This is a list of T cell receptor beta chains from one sample in a study of CD8+ T cells in alopecia areata. The protocol was immunoSEQ multiplex PCR, while the TCRdb copy is restricted to in-frame clones and leaves out a portion. The sample shows approximately 99,000 clones, 59% of them seen only once. Material for sequencing was CD8+ T cells sorted from blood. Receptors originate from a human donor in good health. CDR3s include the opening cysteine and the closing phenylalanine or tryptophan. A D gene is named only where the DNA matches it firmly. Clone size is not always given. Where it is, it says once, few, many or a class for expanded clones.

>TRBJ2-7|-|-|TRBV11-2
CASSLSPGGAYEQYF
TGTGCCAGCAGCTTAAGTCCGGGGGGCGCGTACGAGCAGTACTTC
>TRBJ2-2|-|TRBD2|TRBV5-4
CASSTLGLAGGPSGELFF
TGTGCCAGCAGCACCTTAGGACTAGCGGGGGGGCCCTCCGGGGAGCTGTTTTTT
>TRBJ2-7|few|TRBD1|TRBV18
CASSPPEPGQGGDEQYF
TGTGCCAGCTCACCACCGGAACCGGGACAGGGAGGCGACGAGCAGTACTTC
>TRBJ2-1|-|-|TRBV29-1
CSVEGRPNEQFF
TGCAGCGTTGAAGGGAGGCCCAATGAGCAGTTCTTC
>TRBJ1-1|-|TRBD1|TRBV27
CASSPGTGLVEAFF
TGTGCCAGCAGTCCTGGGACAGGGTTGGTTGAAGCTTTCTTT
>TRBJ2-2|-|-|TRBV29-1
CSGLQATGELFF
TGCAGCGGGTTACAGGCCACCGGGGAGCTGTTTTTT
>TRBJ2-2|-|TRBD2|TRBV13
CASSLEAGAPAGELFF
TGTGCCAGCAGCTTAGAAGCGGGGGCGCCTGCCGGGGAGCTGTTTTTT
>TRBJ1-1|few|-|TRBV5-6
CASSLGGGTTEAFF
TGTGCCAGCAGCTTGGGAGGCGGGACCACTGAAGCTTTCTTT
>TRBJ2-5|few|TRBD2|TRBV29-1
CSVVVRAGVQETQYF
TGCAGCGTTGTGGTACGAGCGGGGGTCCAGGAGACCCAGTACTTC
>TRBJ2-2|-|-|TRBV4-1
CASSQGPAAGELFF
TGCGCCAGCAGCCAAGGGCCAGCAGCCGGGGAGCTGTTTTTT
>TRBJ1-1|-|TRBD1|TRBV6-4
CASSTNTGTGPTEAFF
TGTGCCAGTTCTACGAATACCGGGACAGGGCCCACTGAAGCTTTCTTT
>TRBJ2-2|once|-|TRBV4-2
CASSQVDETGELFF
TGTGCCAGCAGCCAAGTGGACGAGACCGGGGAGCTGTTTTTT
>TRBJ2-5|-|TRBD2|TRBV10-2
CASQPGRGGWQETQYF
TGCGCCAGCCAGCCGGGGCGGGGGGGCTGGCAAGAGACCCAGTACTTC
>TRBJ2-7|-|-|TRBV4-1
CASSPGRDYEQYF
TGCGCCAGCAGCCCCGGACGGGACTACGAGCAGTACTTC
>TRBJ2-7|-|-|TRBV30
CAWSDSTYEQYF
TGTGCCTGGAGTGACAGCACCTACGAGCAGTACTTC
>TRBJ2-5|-|-|TRBV7-2
CASSRSGGERETQYF
TGTGCCAGCAGTCGTAGCGGAGGGGAACGAGAGACCCAGTACTTC
>TRBJ2-3|-|-|TRBV6-5
CASSYSMDSDTQYF
TGTGCCAGCAGTTATTCGATGGACAGCGATACGCAGTATTTT
>TRBJ1-1|few|-|TRBV29-1
CSVPWGSEAFF
TGCAGCGTACCTTGGGGTTCTGAAGCTTTCTTT
>TRBJ2-7|-|-|TRBV6-8
CASSYPDADGSSYEQYF
TGTGCCAGCAGTTACCCGGACGCGGACGGAAGCTCCTACGAGCAGTACTTC
>TRBJ2-5|-|-|TRBV25-1
CASKQETQYF
TGTGCCAGCAAACAAGAGACCCAGTACTTC
>TRBJ1-2|-|-|TRBV29-1
CSAEVAQNYGYTF
TGCAGCGCCGAGGTGGCGCAGAACTATGGCTACACCTTC
>TRBJ2-7|few|-|TRBV5-4
CASSLVAARAYEQYF
TGTGCCAGCAGCTTGGTGGCAGCACGAGCCTACGAGCAGTACTTC
>TRBJ2-2|once|-|TRBV30
CAWSEGGELFF
TGTGCCTGGAGCGAAGGGGGGGAGCTGTTTTTT